This is a list of T cell receptor beta chains from one sample in a study of control samples from healthy donors and cancer patients. Clones were read by immunoSEQ multiplex PCR, and TCRdb kept only the in-frame ones, dropping some. The sample lists around 110,000 clones, approximately 90% occurring once. The specimen sequenced was blood. These receptor sequences come from a woman aged 70-85 years in good health. The CDR3 runs from the conserved cysteine through the conserved F or W. Each record gives: V gene, J gene, D gene, clone size, CDR3 DNA, CDR3 protein. A D gene is named only where the DNA matches it firmly. Only some rows state a clone size, as once, few, many or a class for expanded clones.

V: TRBV6-5; J: TRBJ1-2; D: -; size: -; DNA: TGTGCCAGCAGTTACTCACTGGGGAACTATGGCTACACCTTC; CDR3: CASSYSLGNYGYTF
V: TRBV11-2; J: TRBJ2-3; D: TRBD2; size: -; DNA: TGTGCCAGCAGCTTAGATCGGATAGCGGGGGGGCCGGGTGCCGCAGATACGCAGTATTTT; CDR3: CASSLDRIAGGPGAADTQYF
V: TRBV5-1; J: TRBJ1-3; D: -; size: -; DNA: TGCGCCAGCAGCTTGGGGTCTGGAAACACCATATATTTT; CDR3: CASSLGSGNTIYF
V: TRBV5-4; J: TRBJ1-1; D: -; size: -; DNA: TGTGCCAGCAGCCGGACGGGGATGAACACTGAAGCTTTCTTT; CDR3: CASSRTGMNTEAFF
V: TRBV6-6; J: TRBJ1-5; D: -; size: -; DNA: TGTGCCAGCAGACCTAGACAGCCAAATAGCAATCAGCCCCAGCATTTT; CDR3: CASRPRQPNSNQPQHF
V: TRBV27; J: TRBJ2-5; D: -; size: -; DNA: TGTGCCAGCAGTTTATCGAGGGCGGAGACCCAGTACTTC; CDR3: CASSLSRAETQYF
V: TRBV11-2; J: TRBJ1-1; D: -; size: -; DNA: TGTGCCAGCAGCTTAGTTGGGGGCAACACTGAAGCTTTCTTT; CDR3: CASSLVGGNTEAFF
V: TRBV5-6; J: TRBJ1-1; D: -; size: -; DNA: TGTGCCAGCAGCGACGACAGCCCCACTGAAGCTTTCTTT; CDR3: CASSDDSPTEAFF
V: TRBV7-8; J: TRBJ2-5; D: -; size: -; DNA: TGTGCCAGCAGCTTAGGATGGTCACTTGAGACCCAGTACTTC; CDR3: CASSLGWSLETQYF
V: TRBV6-5; J: TRBJ1-2; D: -; size: -; DNA: TGTGCCAGCAGTTACAACTACATCTATGGCTACACCTTC; CDR3: CASSYNYIYGYTF
V: TRBV6-6; J: TRBJ2-7; D: TRBD2; size: -; DNA: TGTGCCAGCAGCTTCGGGGGGTTTGGCTACGAGCAGTACTTC; CDR3: CASSFGGFGYEQYF
V: TRBV5-4; J: TRBJ2-7; D: -; size: -; DNA: TGTGCCAGCAGCCGGGACCACCCCGGAGAGCAGTACTTC; CDR3: CASSRDHPGEQYF
V: TRBV7-3; J: TRBJ2-3; D: -; size: -; DNA: TGTGCCAGCAGCTTAGAAAGGGGAAGCACAGATACGCAGTATTTT; CDR3: CASSLERGSTDTQYF
V: TRBV3-1/TRBV3-2; J: TRBJ2-2; D: -; size: -; DNA: TGTGCCAGCAGCCAAGCAGGGAGTGGTACCGGGGAGCTGTTTTTT; CDR3: CASSQAGSGTGELFF
V: TRBV18; J: TRBJ1-2; D: -; size: -; DNA: TGTGCCAGCTCACCACCGCCAGGGACTCATTATGGCTACACCTTC; CDR3: CASSPPPGTHYGYTF
V: TRBV5-1; J: TRBJ2-3; D: -; size: -; DNA: TGCGCCAGCAGCTTTTCTTCAGATACGCAGTATTTT; CDR3: CASSFSSDTQYF
V: TRBV28; J: TRBJ2-7; D: -; size: -; DNA: TGTGCCAGCGGGATCGACGGATTGGAGTACTTC; CDR3: CASGIDGLEYF
V: TRBV2; J: TRBJ1-6; D: -; size: -; DNA: TGTGCCAGCAGTCCCTTCGGGGGCGCGGGTTCACCCCTCCACTTT; CDR3: CASSPFGGAGSPLHF
V: TRBV2; J: TRBJ1-2; D: -; size: -; DNA: TGTGCCAGCAGTGAAGCCCCGGGTGTCGGCTATGGCTACACCTTC; CDR3: CASSEAPGVGYGYTF
V: TRBV3-1/TRBV3-2; J: TRBJ1-1; D: -; size: once; DNA: TGTGCCAGCAGCCAATCCGCGGGGGAAGCTTTCTTT; CDR3: CASSQSAGEAFF
V: TRBV10-3; J: TRBJ2-1; D: TRBD2; size: -; DNA: TGTGCCATCAGTGCTAGCGGGGGGGAATACAATGAGCAGTTCTTC; CDR3: CAISASGGEYNEQFF
V: TRBV5-1; J: TRBJ1-1; D: TRBD1; size: -; DNA: TGCGCCAGCAGCTTCCTGGACAGGGCCACTGAAGCTTTCTTT; CDR3: CASSFLDRATEAFF
V: TRBV19; J: TRBJ1-2; D: TRBD1; size: -; DNA: TGTGCCAGCCGAACAGGGGATTTTAACTATGGCTACACCTTC; CDR3: CASRTGDFNYGYTF
V: TRBV18; J: TRBJ1-6; D: TRBD1; size: once; DNA: TGTGCCAGCTCACCTCTCCGGGACAGGGGGCCAGGGGCACCCCTCCACTTT; CDR3: CASSPLRDRGPGAPLHF
V: TRBV4-1; J: TRBJ2-2; D: -; size: medium-sized; DNA: TGCGCCAGCAGCCAAGGCCGGGGGGCCGACACCGGGGAGCTGTTTTTT; CDR3: CASSQGRGADTGELFF
V: TRBV7-2; J: TRBJ2-7; D: TRBD2; size: -; DNA: TGTGCCAGCAGCCCGCCCAGCGGGGGGAGATACGAGCAGTACTTC; CDR3: CASSPPSGGRYEQYF
V: TRBV6-1; J: TRBJ1-4; D: TRBD1; size: -; DNA: TGTGCCAGCAGTGAAGCGCTCGGACAGGGGGAAAAACTGTTTTTT; CDR3: CASSEALGQGEKLFF
V: TRBV3-1/TRBV3-2; J: TRBJ2-7; D: TRBD2; size: once; DNA: TGTGCCAGCAGCCAGGGACTAGCGATTAACTACGAGCAGTACTTC; CDR3: CASSQGLAINYEQYF
V: TRBV7-2; J: TRBJ2-3; D: -; size: -; DNA: TGTGCCAGCAGCTTAGCCCCCGGGACGCAGTATTTT; CDR3: CASSLAPGTQYF
V: TRBV7-6; J: TRBJ2-7; D: TRBD1; size: -; DNA: TGTGCCAGCAGCCAAAGACAGGGGGCTGACACCTACGAGCAGTACTTC; CDR3: CASSQRQGADTYEQYF
V: TRBV9; J: TRBJ1-2; D: TRBD1; size: -; DNA: TGTGCCAGCAGCCCGGACAGGGGTGGCTACACCTTC; CDR3: CASSPDRGGYTF
V: TRBV5-8; J: TRBJ2-1; D: -; size: -; DNA: TGTGCCAGCAGCACCTGGGGAGCCTACCCCTACAATGAGCAGTTCTTC; CDR3: CASSTWGAYPYNEQFF
V: TRBV11-2; J: TRBJ2-2; D: -; size: -; DNA: TGTGCCAGCAGCTCTCAGGGGGAGGGCGGGGAGCTGTTTTTT; CDR3: CASSSQGEGGELFF
V: TRBV5-5; J: TRBJ2-5; D: -; size: -; DNA: TGTGCCAGCAGCCGAACCTACCCCAGTTGGGTAGAAGAGACCCAGTACTTC; CDR3: CASSRTYPSWVEETQYF